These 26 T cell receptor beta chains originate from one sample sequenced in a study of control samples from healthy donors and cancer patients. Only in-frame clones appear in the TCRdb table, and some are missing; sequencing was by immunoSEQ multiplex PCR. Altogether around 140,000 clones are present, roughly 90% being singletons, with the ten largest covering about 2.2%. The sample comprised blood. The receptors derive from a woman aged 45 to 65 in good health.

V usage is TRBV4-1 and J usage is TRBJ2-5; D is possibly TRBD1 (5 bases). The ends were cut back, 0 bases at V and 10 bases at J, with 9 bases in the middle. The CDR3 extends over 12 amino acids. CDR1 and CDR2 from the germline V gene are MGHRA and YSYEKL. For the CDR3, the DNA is TGCGCCAGCAGCCAAGAAAAGGGGATCCAGTACTTC. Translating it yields CASSQEKGIQYF.

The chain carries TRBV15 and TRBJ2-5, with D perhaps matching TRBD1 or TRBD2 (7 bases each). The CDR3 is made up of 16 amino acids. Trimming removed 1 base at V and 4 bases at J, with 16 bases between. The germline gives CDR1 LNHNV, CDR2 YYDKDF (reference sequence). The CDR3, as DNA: TGTGCCACCAGCAGAGTTGGCAGGGGGGGGCGAGAGACCCAGTACTTC. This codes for CATSRVGRGGRETQYF.

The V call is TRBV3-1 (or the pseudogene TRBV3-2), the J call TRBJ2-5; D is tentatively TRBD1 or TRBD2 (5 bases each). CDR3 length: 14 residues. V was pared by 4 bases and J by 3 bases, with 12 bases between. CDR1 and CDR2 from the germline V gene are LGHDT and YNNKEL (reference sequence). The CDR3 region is CASSPPWGKETQYF. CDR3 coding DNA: TGTGCCAGCAGCCCACCGTGGGGGAAAGAGACCCAGTACTTC.

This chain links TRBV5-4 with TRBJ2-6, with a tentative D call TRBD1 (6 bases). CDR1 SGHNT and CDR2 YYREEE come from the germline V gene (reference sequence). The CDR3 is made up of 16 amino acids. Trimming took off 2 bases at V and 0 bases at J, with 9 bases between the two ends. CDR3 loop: CASSLQGTSGANVLTF. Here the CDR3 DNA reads TGTGCCAGCAGCTTACAGGGCACCTCTGGGGCCAACGTCCTGACTTTC.

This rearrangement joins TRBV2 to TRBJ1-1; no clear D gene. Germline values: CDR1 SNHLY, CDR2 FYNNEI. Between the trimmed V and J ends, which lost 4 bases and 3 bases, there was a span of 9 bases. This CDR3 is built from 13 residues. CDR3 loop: CASSGEQHTEAFF. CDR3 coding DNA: TGTGCCAGCAGTGGGGAACAGCACACTGAAGCTTTCTTT.

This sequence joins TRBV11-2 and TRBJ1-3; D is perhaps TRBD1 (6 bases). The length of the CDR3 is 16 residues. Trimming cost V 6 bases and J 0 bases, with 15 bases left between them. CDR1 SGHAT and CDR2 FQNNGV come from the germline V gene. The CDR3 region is CASSYGGLPSGNTIYF. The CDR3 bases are TGTGCCAGCAGTTACGGGGGGCTCCCCTCTGGAAACACCATATATTTT.

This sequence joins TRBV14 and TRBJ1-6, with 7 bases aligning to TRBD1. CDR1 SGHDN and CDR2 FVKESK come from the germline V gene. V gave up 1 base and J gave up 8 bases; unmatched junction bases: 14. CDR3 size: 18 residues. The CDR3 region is CASSQGDRVRILDSPLHF. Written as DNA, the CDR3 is TGTGCCAGCAGCCAAGGCGACAGGGTGAGGATTTTGGATTCACCCCTCCACTTT.

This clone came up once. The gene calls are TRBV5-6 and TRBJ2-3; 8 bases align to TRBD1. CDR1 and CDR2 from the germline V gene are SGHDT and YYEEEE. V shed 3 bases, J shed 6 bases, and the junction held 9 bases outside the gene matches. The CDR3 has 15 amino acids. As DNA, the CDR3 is TGTGCCAGCAGCTATCCACAGGGGGGTACGGATACGCAGTATTTT. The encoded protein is CASSYPQGGTDTQYF.

The CDR3 region has the DNA TGTGCCAGCAGCTTCGCGGACTATGGCTACACCTTC. The encoded protein is CASSFADYGYTF. V gene TRBV7-9 combines with J gene TRBJ1-2, with D uncertain. Trimming removed 3 bases at V and 3 bases at J, with 5 bases between. Germline V gene lookup returns CDR1 SEHNR and CDR2 FQNEAQ (reference sequence). This CDR3 contains 12 residues.

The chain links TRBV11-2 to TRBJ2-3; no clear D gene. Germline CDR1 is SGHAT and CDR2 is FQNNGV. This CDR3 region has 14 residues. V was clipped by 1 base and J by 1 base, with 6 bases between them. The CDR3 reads CASSLVGGTDTQYF. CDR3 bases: TGTGCCAGCAGCTTAGTTGGGGGCACAGATACGCAGTATTTT.

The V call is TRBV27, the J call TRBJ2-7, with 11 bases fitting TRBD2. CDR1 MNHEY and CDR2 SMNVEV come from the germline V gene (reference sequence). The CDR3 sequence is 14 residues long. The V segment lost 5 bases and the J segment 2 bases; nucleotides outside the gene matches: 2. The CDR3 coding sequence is TGTGCCAGCAGTCTAGCGGGGGGTACCTACGAGCAGTACTTC. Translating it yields CASSLAGGTYEQYF.

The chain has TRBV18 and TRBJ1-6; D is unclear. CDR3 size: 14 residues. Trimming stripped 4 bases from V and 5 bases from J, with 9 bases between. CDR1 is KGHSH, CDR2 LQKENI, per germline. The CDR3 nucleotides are TGTGCCAGCTCACTGCAGGAGAATAATTCACCCCTCCACTTT. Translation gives CASSLQENNSPLHF.

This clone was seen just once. CDR3 coding DNA: TGTGCCAGCAGATTAGCGGGGGGTTACAATGAGCAGTTCTTC. Amino acids: CASRLAGGYNEQFF. This chain connects TRBV6-6 to TRBJ2-1, with TRBD2 matching over 10 bases. The CDR3 covers 14 residues. Germline V gene data show CDR1 as MNHNY and CDR2 as SVGAGI (reference sequence). V was clipped by 6 bases and J by 4 bases; unmatched bases: 3.

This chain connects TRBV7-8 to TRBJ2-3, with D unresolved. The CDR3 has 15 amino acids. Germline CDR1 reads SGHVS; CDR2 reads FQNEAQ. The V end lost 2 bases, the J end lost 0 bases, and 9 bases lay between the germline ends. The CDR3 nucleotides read TGTGCCAGCAGCTTACGCCCCCAGAGCACAGATACGCAGTATTTT. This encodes CASSLRPQSTDTQYF.

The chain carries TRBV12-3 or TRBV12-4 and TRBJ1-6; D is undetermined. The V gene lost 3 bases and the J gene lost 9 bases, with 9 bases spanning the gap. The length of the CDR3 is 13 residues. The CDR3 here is CASSFGVSSPLHF. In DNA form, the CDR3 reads TGTGCCAGCAGTTTTGGTGTGAGTTCACCCCTCCACTTT.

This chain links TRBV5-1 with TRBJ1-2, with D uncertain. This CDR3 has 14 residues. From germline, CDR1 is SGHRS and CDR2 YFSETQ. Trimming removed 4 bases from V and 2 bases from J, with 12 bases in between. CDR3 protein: CASSTLTENYGYTF. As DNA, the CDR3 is TGCGCCAGCAGCACCCTCACAGAAAACTATGGCTACACCTTC.

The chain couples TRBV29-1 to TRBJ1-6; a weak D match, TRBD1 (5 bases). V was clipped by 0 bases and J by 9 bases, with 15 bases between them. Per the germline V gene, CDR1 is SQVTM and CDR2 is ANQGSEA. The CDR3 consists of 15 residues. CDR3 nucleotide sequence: TGCAGCGTTGAAGATCTTCGGGGCTCCCTTTCACCCCTCCACTTT. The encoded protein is CSVEDLRGSLSPLHF.

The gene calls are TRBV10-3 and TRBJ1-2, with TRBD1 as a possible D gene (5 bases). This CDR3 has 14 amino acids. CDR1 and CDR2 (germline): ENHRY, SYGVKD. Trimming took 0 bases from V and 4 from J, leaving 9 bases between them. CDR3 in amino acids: CAISESAGTYGYTF. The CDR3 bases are TGTGCCATCAGTGAGTCCGCTGGGACCTATGGCTACACCTTC.

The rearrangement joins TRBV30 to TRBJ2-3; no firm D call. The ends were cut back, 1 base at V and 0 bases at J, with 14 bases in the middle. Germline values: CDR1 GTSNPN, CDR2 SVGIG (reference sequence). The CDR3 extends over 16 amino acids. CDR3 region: CAWSAAWLASTDTQYF. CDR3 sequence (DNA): TGTGCCTGGAGTGCGGCTTGGCTGGCTAGCACAGATACGCAGTATTTT.

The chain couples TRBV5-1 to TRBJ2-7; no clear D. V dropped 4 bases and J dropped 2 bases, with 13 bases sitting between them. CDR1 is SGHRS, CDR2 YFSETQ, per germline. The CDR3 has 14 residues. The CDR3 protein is CASSPGAKPYEQYF. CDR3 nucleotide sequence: TGCGCCAGCAGCCCAGGAGCCAAGCCCTACGAGCAGTACTTC.

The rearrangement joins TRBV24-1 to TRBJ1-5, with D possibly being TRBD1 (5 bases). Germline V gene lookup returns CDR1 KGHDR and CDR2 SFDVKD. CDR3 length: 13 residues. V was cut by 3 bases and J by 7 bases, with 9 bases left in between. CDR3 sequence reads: CATSDRGKQPQHF. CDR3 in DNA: TGTGCCACCAGTGATCGGGGGAAACAGCCCCAGCATTTT.

CDR3 sequence reads: CASSVREPRTQYF. The DNA of the CDR3 is TGTGCCAGCAGTGTCCGGGAGCCCCGTACGCAGTATTTT. This chain connects TRBV12-3 or TRBV12-4 to TRBJ2-3, with D possibly matching TRBD2 (6 bases). The CDR3 totals 13 residues. The V and J ends lost 5 bases and 8 bases respectively, with 14 bases between them.

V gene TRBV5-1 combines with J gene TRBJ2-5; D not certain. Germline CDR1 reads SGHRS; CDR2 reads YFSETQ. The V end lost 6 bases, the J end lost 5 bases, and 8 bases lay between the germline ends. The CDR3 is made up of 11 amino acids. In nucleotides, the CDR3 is TGCGCCAGCAAGCTTGAGGAGACCCAGTACTTC. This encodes CASKLEETQYF.

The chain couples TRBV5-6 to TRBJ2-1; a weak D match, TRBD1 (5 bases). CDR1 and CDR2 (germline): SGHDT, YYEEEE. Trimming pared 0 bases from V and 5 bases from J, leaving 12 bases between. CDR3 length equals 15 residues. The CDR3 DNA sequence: TGTGCCAGCAGCTTGGCAGGGTACGGTAACAATGAGCAGTTCTTC. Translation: CASSLAGYGNNEQFF.

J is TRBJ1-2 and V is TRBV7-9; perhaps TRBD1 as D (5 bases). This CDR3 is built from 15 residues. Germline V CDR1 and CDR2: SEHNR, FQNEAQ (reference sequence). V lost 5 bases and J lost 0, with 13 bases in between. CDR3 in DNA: TGTGCCAGCAGCCCTCAGGGTGCCGCTAACTATGGCTACACCTTC. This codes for CASSPQGAANYGYTF.

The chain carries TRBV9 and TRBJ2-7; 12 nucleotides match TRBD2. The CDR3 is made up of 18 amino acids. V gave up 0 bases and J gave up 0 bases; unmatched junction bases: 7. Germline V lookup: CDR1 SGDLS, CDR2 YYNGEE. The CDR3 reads CASSVGLAGAPRSYEQYF. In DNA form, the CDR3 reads TGTGCCAGCAGCGTAGGACTAGCGGGGGCCCCACGCTCCTACGAGCAGTACTTC.